This T cell receptor (beta chain) stems from a study of response to subunit inactivated influenza vaccine. General observations from the study: Each seasonal influenza vaccination recruits few new T cells, the authors suggested.

This clonotype was seen at least ten times. No antigen is known for it. One entry per CDR3 protein, called by TCRdb with MiXCR from the RT-PCR reads. This sample has approximately 570,000 distinct CDR3 sequences, with roughly 8.2% found just once. This sample comprised PBMCs from blood, obtained around 2 years after vaccination. The sequence came from a man between 50 and 75 years old who received an inactivated influenza vaccine.

Written as DNA, the CDR3 is TGTGCCATCAGTGAGACCGGGACAGGGAGCACAGATACGCAGTATTTT. This gives the protein CAISETGTGSTDTQYF. The genes are TRBV10-3 and TRBJ2-3; 9 bases agree with TRBD1. With 2 bases clipped from V and 0 bases from J, the junction kept 3 bases outside the gene matches. Germline-derived CDR1 and CDR2 are ENHRY and SYGVKD. The CDR3 extends over 16 amino acids.